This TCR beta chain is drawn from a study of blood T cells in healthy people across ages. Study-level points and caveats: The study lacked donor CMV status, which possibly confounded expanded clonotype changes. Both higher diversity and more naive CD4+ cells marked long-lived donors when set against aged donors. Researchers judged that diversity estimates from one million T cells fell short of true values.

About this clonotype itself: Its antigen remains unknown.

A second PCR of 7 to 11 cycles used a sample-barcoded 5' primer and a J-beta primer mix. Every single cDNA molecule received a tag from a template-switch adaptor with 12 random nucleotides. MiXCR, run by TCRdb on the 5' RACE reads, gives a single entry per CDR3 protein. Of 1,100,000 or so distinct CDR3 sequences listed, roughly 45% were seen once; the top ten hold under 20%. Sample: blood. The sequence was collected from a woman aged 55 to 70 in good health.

The CDR3 region is CSAGSAHTSDTQYF. The DNA of the CDR3 is TGCAGCGCAGGATCCGCCCACACATCGGATACGCAGTATTTT. The rearrangement uses TRBV29-1 and TRBJ2-3, with no clear D. V dropped 7 bases and J dropped 6 bases, with 20 bases sitting between them. Looked up from germline, CDR1 is SQVTM and CDR2 is ANQGSEA. The CDR3 contains 14 residues.